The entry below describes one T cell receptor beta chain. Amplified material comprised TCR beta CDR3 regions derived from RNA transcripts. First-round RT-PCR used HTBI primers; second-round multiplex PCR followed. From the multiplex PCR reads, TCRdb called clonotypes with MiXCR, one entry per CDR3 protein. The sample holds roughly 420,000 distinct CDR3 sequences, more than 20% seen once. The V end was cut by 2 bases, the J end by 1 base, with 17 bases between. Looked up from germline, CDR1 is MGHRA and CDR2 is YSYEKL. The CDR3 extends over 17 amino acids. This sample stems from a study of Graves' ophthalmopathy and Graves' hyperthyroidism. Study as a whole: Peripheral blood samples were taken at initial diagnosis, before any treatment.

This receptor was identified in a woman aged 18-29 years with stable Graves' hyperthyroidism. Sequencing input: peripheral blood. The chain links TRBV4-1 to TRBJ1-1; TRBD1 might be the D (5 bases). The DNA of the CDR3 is TGCGCCAGCAGCCAAAGTCGGGGGGTAACACCGAACACTGAAGCTTTCTTT. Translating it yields CASSQSRGVTPNTEAFF.